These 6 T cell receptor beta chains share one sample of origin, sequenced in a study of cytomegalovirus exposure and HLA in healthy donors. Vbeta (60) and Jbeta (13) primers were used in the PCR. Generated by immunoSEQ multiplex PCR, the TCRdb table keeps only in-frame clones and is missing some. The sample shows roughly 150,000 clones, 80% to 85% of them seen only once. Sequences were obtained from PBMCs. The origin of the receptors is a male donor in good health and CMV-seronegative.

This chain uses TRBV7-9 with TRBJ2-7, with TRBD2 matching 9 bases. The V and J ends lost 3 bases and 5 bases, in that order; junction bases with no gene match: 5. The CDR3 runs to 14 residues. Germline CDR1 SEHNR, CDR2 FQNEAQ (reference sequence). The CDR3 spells CASSFLAGADEQYF. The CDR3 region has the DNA TGTGCCAGCAGCTTCTTAGCGGGAGCCGACGAGCAGTACTTC.

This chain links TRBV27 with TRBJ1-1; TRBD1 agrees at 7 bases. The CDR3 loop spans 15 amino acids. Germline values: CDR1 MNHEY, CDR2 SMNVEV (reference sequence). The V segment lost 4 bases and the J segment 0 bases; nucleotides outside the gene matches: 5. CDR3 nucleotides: TGTGCCAGCAGTTCGAGGGGGCAAATGAACACTGAAGCTTTCTTT. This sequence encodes CASSSRGQMNTEAFF.

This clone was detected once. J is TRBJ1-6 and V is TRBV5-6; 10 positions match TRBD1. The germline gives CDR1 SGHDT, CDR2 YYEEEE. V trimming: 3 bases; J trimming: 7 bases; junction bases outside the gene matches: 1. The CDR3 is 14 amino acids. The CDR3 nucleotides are TGTGCCAGCAGCTCGGACAGGGGGAATTCACCCCTCCACTTT. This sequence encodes CASSSDRGNSPLHF.

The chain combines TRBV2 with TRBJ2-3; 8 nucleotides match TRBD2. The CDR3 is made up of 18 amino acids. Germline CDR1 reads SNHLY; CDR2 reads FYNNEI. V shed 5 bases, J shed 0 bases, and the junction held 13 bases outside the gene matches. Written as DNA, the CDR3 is TGTGCCAGCAGTTTTATAGAGCGGGGGCGACATAGCACAGATACGCAGTATTTT. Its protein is CASSFIERGRHSTDTQYF. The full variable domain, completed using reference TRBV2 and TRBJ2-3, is EPEVTQTPSHQVTQMGQEVILRCVPISNHLYFYWYRQILGQKVEFLVSFYNNEISEKSEIFDDQFSVERPDGSNFTLKIRSTKLEDSAMYFCASSFIERGRHSTDTQYFGPGTRLTVL.

The chain's CDR3 is CASSPQGPLGAFF. In DNA, the CDR3 is TGTGCCAGCAGCCCACAGGGACCCCTCGGGGCTTTCTTT. J is TRBJ1-1 and V is TRBV7-2; a weak D match, TRBD1 (6 bases). Germline V gene sequence: CDR1 SGHTA, CDR2 FQGNSA. The CDR3 totals 13 residues. V gave up 5 bases and J gave up 11 bases, with 18 bases separating them.

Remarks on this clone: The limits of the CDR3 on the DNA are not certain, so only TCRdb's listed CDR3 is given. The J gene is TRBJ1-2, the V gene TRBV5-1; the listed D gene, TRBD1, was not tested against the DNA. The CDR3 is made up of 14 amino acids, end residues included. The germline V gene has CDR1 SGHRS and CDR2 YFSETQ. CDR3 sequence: CASSFGQGLGGYTF.